Following are 27 T cell receptor beta chains from one sample sequenced in a study of shared clonotypes between healthy human individuals. TCRdb's table, derived via immunoSEQ multiplex PCR, lists solely in-frame clones and lacks some. The data show hundreds of thousands of clones, approximately 79% seen once. Sequenced material: memory CD4+ T cells sorted from blood. As to subset: CD45RA-negative fraction. The receptor source for this set is a woman in her 30s in good health.

Concerning this clone: Here the CDR3 omits its conserved ending phenylalanine or tryptophan, so a read error is the likely source. The DNA is omitted, as the CDR3 cannot be located on it reliably, and the CDR3 follows TCRdb's listing. This chain connects TRBV7-9 to TRBJ1-1; the table's D gene call, TRBD1, was not cross checked with the DNA. The germline V gene has CDR1 SEHNR and CDR2 FQNEAQ (reference sequence). Including both end residues, the CDR3 is 10 amino acids long. CDR3 in amino acids: CASSLKGARI.

There are a few counts of this clone. The DNA for the CDR3 is TGTGCCAGTAGTATAGTAGCGGGGAGCTCCTACGAGCAGTACTTC. It encodes CASSIVAGSSYEQYF. This rearrangement joins TRBV19 to TRBJ2-7; the match to TRBD2 covers 8 bases. J lost 0 bases, V lost 1 base, and 2 bases had no gene match. Germline values: CDR1 LNHDA, CDR2 SQIVND (reference sequence). The CDR3 has 15 residues. Looking up the rest from reference TRBV19 and TRBJ2-7 gives the full variable domain: DGGITQSPKYLFRKEGQNVTLSCEQNLNHDAMYWYRQDPGQGLRLIYYSQIVNDFQKGDIAEGYSVSREKKESFPLTVTSAQKNPTAFYLCASSIVAGSSYEQYFGPGTRLTVT.

The chain employs TRBV30 and TRBJ2-5; tentative D call: TRBD1 (5 bases). CDR3 length equals 13 residues. Trimming shortened V by 2 bases and J by 1 base, and 8 bases separated the two germline ends. The V gene's germline CDR1 is GTSNPN and CDR2 SVGIG (reference sequence). The CDR3 spells CAWSTDSQETQYF. In DNA form, the CDR3 reads TGTGCCTGGAGTACCGACAGCCAAGAGACCCAGTACTTC.

This clone was detected only a few times. The chain employs TRBV23-1 and TRBJ2-7, with a possible D match to TRBD2 (6 bases). TRBV23-1 is flagged as an ORF with uncertain function. CDR3 length equals 17 residues. V gave up 2 bases and J gave up 2 bases, with 19 bases separating them. The CDR3 region is CASSQRLGSGSTYEQYF. CDR3 DNA sequence: TGCGCCAGCAGTCAAAGGCTGGGTAGCGGATCAACCTACGAGCAGTACTTC.

This chain joins TRBV28 and TRBJ1-2, with D hard to call. The V and J ends lost 5 bases and 0 bases respectively, with 7 bases between them. CDR3 length: 13 amino acids. Germline V gene lookup returns CDR1 MDHEN and CDR2 SYDVKM. The CDR3 spells CASSEYANYGYTF. Written as DNA, the CDR3 is TGTGCCAGCAGTGAGTACGCTAACTATGGCTACACCTTC.

The J gene is TRBJ1-1, the V gene TRBV7-9; no clear D gene. The CDR3 runs 11 residues. Germline CDR1 reads SEHNR; CDR2 reads FQNEAQ (reference sequence). V lost 8 bases and J lost 1, with 5 bases in between. The CDR3 protein is CASVANTEAFF. CDR3 coding DNA: TGTGCCAGCGTAGCGAACACTGAAGCTTTCTTT.

V and J are TRBV29-1 and TRBJ2-1, with D hard to call. Germline V CDR1 and CDR2: SQVTM, ANQGSEA. The CDR3 sequence is 13 residues long. In DNA form, the CDR3 reads TGCAGGGTGGGCCAGAGCTCCTACAATGAGCAGTTCTTC. Amino acids: CRVGQSSYNEQFF.

This clone was observed a handful of times. This chain uses TRBV19 with TRBJ2-7; D is possibly TRBD1 (6 bases). V gave up 5 bases and J gave up 0 bases, with 8 bases separating them. Germline V lookup: CDR1 LNHDA, CDR2 SQIVND (reference sequence). The CDR3 is made up of 13 amino acids. The CDR3 is CASSQGNSYEQYF. The CDR3 DNA sequence: TGTGCCAGTAGTCAGGGGAACTCCTACGAGCAGTACTTC.

This clone occurred a few times. The J gene is TRBJ2-7, the V gene TRBV4-1, with TRBD2 identical over 12 bases. The CDR3 covers 17 residues. Germline trimming cut 3 bases from V and 5 bases from J; bases unmatched to any gene: 11. In germline, CDR1 is MGHRA, CDR2 YSYEKL. The CDR3 loop is CASSHLPASGRAHEQYF. As DNA, the CDR3 is TGCGCCAGCAGCCATCTCCCCGCTAGCGGGAGGGCCCACGAGCAGTACTTC.

The gene calls are TRBV28 and TRBJ1-2; 7 bases match TRBD1. CDR1 is MDHEN, CDR2 SYDVKM, per germline. After removal of 1 base from V and 4 bases from J, the junction contained 9 bases not matched to a gene. The length of the CDR3 is 16 residues. The chain's CDR3 is CASSLSTGARSYGYTF. DNA for the CDR3: TGTGCCAGCAGTTTATCCACAGGGGCCAGATCCTATGGCTACACCTTC.

This chain links TRBV30 with TRBJ1-1; D unresolved. CDR1 is GTSNPN, CDR2 SVGIG, per germline (reference sequence). The V gene lost 6 bases and the J gene lost 0 bases, with 11 bases spanning the gap. The CDR3 contains 13 residues. CDR3 coding DNA: TGTGCCTGCTCCAGAATCATGAACACTGAAGCTTTCTTT. Amino acids: CACSRIMNTEAFF.

This clone appeared once. V and J are TRBV25-1 and TRBJ1-2; possibly TRBD1 for D (5 bases). V lost 10 bases and J lost 7, with 19 bases in between. This CDR3 region has 13 residues. The germline V gene has CDR1 MGHDK and CDR2 SYGVNS. The CDR3 here is CATSPDSTSGYTF. CDR3 bases: TGTGCCACCTCTCCAGACAGTACTAGTGGCTACACCTTC.

V is TRBV30 and J is TRBJ2-5, with D perhaps matching TRBD2 (5 bases). The better agreement between TRBJ2-7 and the DNA end casts doubt on the J call. The CDR3 covers 16 residues. CDR1 GTSNPN and CDR2 SVGIG come from the germline V gene (reference sequence). The CDR3 sequence is CAWSPVGTRSTSEQYF. CDR3 nucleotides: TGTGCCTGGAGTCCCGTAGGAACTAGATCCACCTCCGAGCAGTACTTC.

This clone appeared a few times. The chain carries TRBV19 and TRBJ1-5; 7 positions match TRBD1. Germline V lookup: CDR1 LNHDA, CDR2 SQIVND (reference sequence). The CDR3 is 15 residues long. V dropped 6 bases and J dropped 6; count of bases not matched to a gene: 11. The CDR3 protein is CASRTDRVFGQPQHF. CDR3 coding DNA: TGTGCCAGTAGGACCGACAGGGTGTTTGGTCAGCCCCAGCATTTT.

As concerns this clone: Other DNA sequences in the sample encode the same CDR3. V usage is TRBV7-2 and J usage is TRBJ1-5; 7 nucleotides align to TRBD1. The CDR3 is made up of 15 amino acids. V was clipped by 5 bases and J by 1 base; unmatched bases: 5. CDR1 and CDR2 (germline): SGHTA, FQGNSA. This chain's CDR3 is CASSRDSLSNQPQHF. The DNA of the CDR3 is TGTGCCAGCAGCCGGGACAGCCTGAGCAATCAGCCCCAGCATTTT.

This chain uses TRBV27 with TRBJ2-1; D is unclear. In germline, CDR1 is MNHEY, CDR2 SMNVEV (reference sequence). Trimming removed 6 bases at V and 5 bases at J, with 11 bases between. This CDR3 is built from 13 residues. CDR3 nucleotide sequence: TGTGCCAGCAGATCGGTGGGTCACAATGAGCAGTTCTTC. Protein: CASRSVGHNEQFF.

The CDR3 is CASTRLAGTYNEQFF. CDR3 bases: TGTGCCAGCACTAGACTAGCGGGAACCTACAATGAGCAGTTCTTC. The V call is TRBV2, the J call TRBJ2-1; 11 nucleotides line up with TRBD2. The trim removed 7 bases at V and 2 bases at J, leaving 4 bases unmatched. CDR1 is SNHLY, CDR2 FYNNEI, per germline. CDR3 length: 15 amino acids.

The chain combines TRBV15 with TRBJ2-5; D remains unclear. CDR3 length equals 18 residues. The V gene's germline CDR1 is LNHNV and CDR2 YYDKDF (reference sequence). Trimming pared 0 bases from V and 2 bases from J, leaving 19 bases between. The chain's CDR3 is CATSRDRRMWGKQETQYF. The CDR3 DNA is TGTGCCACCAGCAGAGATCGTCGTATGTGGGGAAAGCAAGAGACCCAGTACTTC. The full variable domain, rest sourced from reference TRBV15 and TRBJ2-5, is DAMVIQNPRYQVTQFGKPVTLSCSQTLNHNVMYWYQQKSSQAPKLLFHYYDKDFNNEADTPDNFQSRRPNTSFCFLDIRSPGLGDTAMYLCATSRDRRMWGKQETQYFGPGTRLLVL.

The J gene is TRBJ2-6, the V gene TRBV11-2; 8 positions agree with TRBD1. Per the germline V gene, CDR1 is SGHAT and CDR2 is FQNNGV. V lost 4 bases to trimming and J lost 2 bases; unmatched junction nucleotides: 7. The CDR3 runs to 17 residues. CDR3 protein: CASSSITDRAGANVLTF. The CDR3 coding sequence is TGTGCCAGCAGCTCCATTACGGACAGGGCTGGGGCCAACGTCCTGACTTTC.

On this clone: Additional DNA sequences in this sample encode the identical CDR3. V gene TRBV2 combines with J gene TRBJ1-4; 7 bases align to TRBD1. This CDR3 comprises 14 residues. With 5 bases clipped from V and 4 bases from J, the junction kept 4 bases outside the gene matches. Germline V CDR1 and CDR2: SNHLY, FYNNEI. The CDR3 nucleotides read TGTGCCAGCAGTAAACAGGGGTTTAATGAAAAACTGTTTTTT. It is translated as CASSKQGFNEKLFF.

The table lists this clone with a few counts. The chain combines TRBV10-3 with TRBJ1-2; D is uncertain. The CDR3 consists of 14 residues. CDR1 ENHRY and CDR2 SYGVKD come from the germline V gene. Trimming stripped 0 bases from V and 8 bases from J, with 13 bases between. In DNA, the CDR3 is TGTGCCATCAGTGAGTCAACGGGAGGTAGAGGCTACACCTTC. Protein product: CAISESTGGRGYTF.

DNA of the CDR3: TGCGCCAGCAGGCCCTGGGGGTTCGGCACAGATACGCAGTATTTT. It translates to CASRPWGFGTDTQYF. The chain recombines TRBV5-1 with TRBJ2-3; D is possibly TRBD1 or TRBD2 (5 bases each). V lost 5 bases, J lost 1 base, and 14 bases lay in between. This CDR3 region has 15 residues. The germline V gene has CDR1 SGHRS and CDR2 YFSETQ.

This chain joins TRBV5-4 and TRBJ1-2, with D tentatively TRBD1 (5 bases). Germline CDR1 reads SGHNT; CDR2 reads YYREEE (reference sequence). The CDR3 length is 15 residues. Trimming removed 4 bases from V and 4 bases from J, with 17 bases in between. Here the CDR3 DNA reads TGTGCCAGCAGCCCTGGACGAGGGACTGGCTATGGCTACACCTTC. Its protein is CASSPGRGTGYGYTF.

A single count supports this clone. V usage is TRBV21-1 and J usage is TRBJ1-2. TRBV21-1 is designated a pseudogene. There are 12 residues in the CDR3. The CDR3 sequence is CASPRADYGYTF. The CDR3 DNA follows: TGTGCCAGCCCTAGGGCGGACTATGGCTACACCTTC.

The chain uses TRBV11-3 and TRBJ2-7, with TRBD2 matching 9 bases. Germline CDR1 is SGHNT and CDR2 is YENEEA. The V segment lost 5 bases and the J segment 0 bases; nucleotides outside the gene matches: 8. This CDR3 has 16 residues. CDR3 protein: CASSVVAGVPSYEQYF. The CDR3 DNA reads as TGTGCCAGCAGCGTCGTAGCGGGGGTCCCCTCCTACGAGCAGTACTTC. Drawing the rest from reference TRBV11-3 and TRBJ2-7, the complete variable domain is EAGVVQSPRYKIIEKKQPVAFWCNPISGHNTLYWYLQNLGQGPELLIRYENEEAVDDSQLPKDRFSAERLKGVDSTLKIQPAELGDSAVYLCASSVVAGVPSYEQYFGPGTRLTVT.

CDR3 sequence: CASSFDPGQSNEKLFF. The CDR3 DNA follows: TGTGCCAGCAGTTTTGACCCGGGACAGAGCAATGAAAAACTGTTTTTT. V usage is TRBV28 and J usage is TRBJ1-4, with TRBD1 matching over 7 bases. CDR3 size: 16 residues. From germline, CDR1 is MDHEN and CDR2 SYDVKM. J was trimmed by 5 bases and V by 3 bases; bases with no gene match: 9. The whole variable domain, filled in from reference TRBV28 and TRBJ1-4, reads DVKVTQSSRYLVKRTGEKVFLECVQDMDHENMFWYRQDPGLGLRLIYFSYDVKMKEKGDIPEGYSVSREKKERFSLILESASTNQTSMYLCASSFDPGQSNEKLFFGSGTQLSVL.

This clone has more than one count but fewer than ten. The same CDR3 arises from other DNA sequences in this sample as well. This chain uses TRBV28 with TRBJ2-5; tentative D call: TRBD2 (5 bases). V dropped 2 bases and J dropped 3 bases, with 7 bases sitting between them. The CDR3 has 13 residues. Germline CDR1 is MDHEN and CDR2 is SYDVKM. CDR3 amino acids: CASSLVAKETQYF. For the CDR3, the DNA is TGTGCCAGCAGTTTAGTAGCGAAAGAGACCCAGTACTTC.